This record covers a single TCR beta chain. The data stem from a study of identical twins. Between the trimmed V and J ends, which lost 4 bases and 0 bases, there was a span of 14 bases. This CDR3 is built from 16 residues. TCRdb independently ran MiXCR on the 5' RACE reads; one entry per CDR3 protein. The profile covers approximately 700,000 distinct CDR3 sequences, with 15% to 20% appearing a single time and over 10% taken by the ten largest. The sample was also reused in another study, on T cells expressing NK-cell markers.

The chain links TRBV12-3 or TRBV12-4 to TRBJ2-3, with a weak D call TRBD2 (6 bases). Sequenced material: PBMCs. The clonotype was recovered from a young woman in good health. This chain's CDR3 is CASSWAGRVSTDTQYF. CDR3 nucleotide sequence: TGTGCCAGCAGTTGGGCGGGGCGGGTTAGCACAGATACGCAGTATTTT.